What follows describes a single T cell receptor beta chain. CDR3 length: 14 amino acids. Germline CDR1 reads MNHNY; CDR2 reads SVGAGI (reference sequence). V lost 6 bases and J lost 8; bases outside the gene matches: 9. Clones were sequenced by immunoSEQ multiplex PCR, and TCRdb holds only the in-frame ones, with some missing. The data hold about 45,000 clones, with roughly 90% observed a single time. This record belongs to a study of control samples from healthy donors and cancer patients. This receptor was obtained from a woman between 40 and 55 years old with head and neck cancer. V usage is TRBV6-6 and J usage is TRBJ1-1; 10 nucleotides agree with TRBD1. Input material: PBMCs. In DNA form, the CDR3 reads TGTGCCAGCAGCCCCGGGACAGGGGCCTTGGAAGCTTTCTTT. Its protein is CASSPGTGALEAFF.